Given below is one T cell receptor beta chain in context. Germline V CDR1 and CDR2: SGHNT, YENEEA. Trimming at V came to 5 bases and at J to 10 bases, leaving 16 bases not matched to a gene. The CDR3 runs to 16 residues. The sample is drawn from a study of memory CD4+ T cells and cytomegalovirus serostatus. Overall study context: Of the healthy Belgian adults, roughly ten were CMV seropositive and 24 seronegative.

The sort gate was single viable CD3+CD4+CD8-CD45RO+ cells for memory CD4+ T cells. Serostatus was set by detecting CMV pp150, pp28, p38, p52 IgG. Positive selection with CD4 microbeads enriched total CD4+ T cells. Per the original data handling: Out-of-frame sequences were removed, leaving about 2.2 million distinct TCRbeta sequences. Clones were sequenced by immunoSEQ multiplex PCR, and TCRdb holds only the in-frame ones, with some missing. That table furnishes V, J and clone size, whereas the DNA furnished D and trimming. The sample yields 80,000 or so clones, roughly 78% seen once. This clonotype was obtained from an adult in good health and CMV-seropositive. The gene calls are TRBV11-3 and TRBJ2-3; 9 nucleotides agree with TRBD2. Material: memory CD4+ T cells from blood. The CDR3 region has the DNA TGTGCCAGCAGCCCTAGGGGCGGGAGGGCCGTTGTGGCGCAGTATTTT. It is translated as CASSPRGGRAVVAQYF.